The text below deals with one T cell receptor (beta chain). This CDR3 region has 14 residues. Losses at the gene ends were 5 bases for V and 3 bases for J; bases not matched to a gene: 3. CDR1 and CDR2 from the germline V gene are MNHEY and SVGAGI. Profiled with immunoSEQ multiplex PCR; TCRdb holds only in-frame clones, not every one. This table holds some 70,000 clones, about 80% found once. The sample is drawn from a study of OX40 agonist ivuxolimab in advanced cancers. Study details: Every patient in dose escalation had hepatocellular carcinoma, melanoma, renal cell or head and neck cancer.

This sample comprised CD4+ or CD8+ T cells sorted from blood, obtained in a trial of the OX40 agonist ivuxolimab. The rearrangement uses TRBV6-5 and TRBJ1-3, with 8 bases aligning to TRBD1. The clonotype originates from an adult with an advanced solid tumor such as melanoma, head and neck, liver or kidney cancer. The CDR3 coding sequence is TGTGCCAGCAGTCCAGGGGGCTATGGAAACACCATATATTTT. It encodes CASSPGGYGNTIYF.